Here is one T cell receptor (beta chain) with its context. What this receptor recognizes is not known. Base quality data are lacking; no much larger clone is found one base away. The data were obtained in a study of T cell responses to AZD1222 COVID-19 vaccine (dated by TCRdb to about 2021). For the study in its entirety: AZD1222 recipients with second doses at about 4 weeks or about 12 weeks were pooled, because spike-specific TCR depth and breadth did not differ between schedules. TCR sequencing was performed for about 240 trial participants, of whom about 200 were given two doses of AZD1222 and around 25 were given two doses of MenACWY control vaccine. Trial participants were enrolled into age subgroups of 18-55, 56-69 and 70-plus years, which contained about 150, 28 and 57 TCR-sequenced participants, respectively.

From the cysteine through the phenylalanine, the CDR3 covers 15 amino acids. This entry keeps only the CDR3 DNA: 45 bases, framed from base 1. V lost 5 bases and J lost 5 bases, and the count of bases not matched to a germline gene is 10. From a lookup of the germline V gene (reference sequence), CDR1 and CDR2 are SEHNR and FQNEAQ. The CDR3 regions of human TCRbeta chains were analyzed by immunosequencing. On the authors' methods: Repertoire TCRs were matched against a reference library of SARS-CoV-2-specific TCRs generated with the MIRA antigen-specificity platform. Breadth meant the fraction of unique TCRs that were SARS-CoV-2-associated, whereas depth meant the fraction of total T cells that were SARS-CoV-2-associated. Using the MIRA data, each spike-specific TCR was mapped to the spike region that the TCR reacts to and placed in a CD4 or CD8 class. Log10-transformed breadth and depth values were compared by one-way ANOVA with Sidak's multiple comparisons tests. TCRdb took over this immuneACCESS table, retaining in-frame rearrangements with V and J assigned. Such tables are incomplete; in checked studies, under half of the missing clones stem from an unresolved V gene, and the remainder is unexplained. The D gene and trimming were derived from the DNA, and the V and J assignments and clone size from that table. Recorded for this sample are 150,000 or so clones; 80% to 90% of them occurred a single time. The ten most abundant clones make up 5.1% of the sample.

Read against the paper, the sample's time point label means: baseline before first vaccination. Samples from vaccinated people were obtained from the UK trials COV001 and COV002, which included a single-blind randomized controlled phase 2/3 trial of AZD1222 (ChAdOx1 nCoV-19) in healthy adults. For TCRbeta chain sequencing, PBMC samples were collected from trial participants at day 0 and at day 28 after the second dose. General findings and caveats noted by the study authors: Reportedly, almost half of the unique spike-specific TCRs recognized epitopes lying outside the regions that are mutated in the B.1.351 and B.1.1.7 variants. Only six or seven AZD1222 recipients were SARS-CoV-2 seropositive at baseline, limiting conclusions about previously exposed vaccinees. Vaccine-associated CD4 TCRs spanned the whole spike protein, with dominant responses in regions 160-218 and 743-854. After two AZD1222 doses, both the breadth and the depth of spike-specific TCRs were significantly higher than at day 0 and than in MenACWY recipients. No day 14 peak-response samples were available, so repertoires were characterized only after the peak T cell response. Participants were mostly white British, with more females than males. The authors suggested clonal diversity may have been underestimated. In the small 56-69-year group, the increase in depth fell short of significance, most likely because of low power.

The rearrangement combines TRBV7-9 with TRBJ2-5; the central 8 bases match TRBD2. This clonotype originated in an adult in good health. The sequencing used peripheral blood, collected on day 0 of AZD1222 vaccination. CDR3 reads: CASSVRAGDRETQYF. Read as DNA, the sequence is TGTGCCAGCAGCGTACGAGCGGGAGATCGGGAGACCCAGTACTTC.